Below, 5 T cell receptor beta chains from the same sample are listed, as sequenced in a study of post-analysis software for immune sequencing data. Findings of the study overall: Comparison of patients with controls showed about 5 TRBV segments more frequent in patients, TRBV5-6, TRBV5-1 and TRBV20-1 among them.

No antigen has been assigned to these receptors. cDNA libraries for TCR beta contained unique molecular identifiers. In TCRdb, the PCR reads were re-called with MiXCR into one record per CDR3 protein. This sample has roughly 580,000 distinct CDR3 sequences, with around 44% found just once. Sequenced input: blood. These receptors were taken from a girl aged 10 to 17 with multiple sclerosis.

The CDR3 region has the DNA TGTGCCAGCAGCCGGAACGTGAATCGGCAGGGTGCGGGCACAGATACGCAGTATTTT. It specifies CASSRNVNRQGAGTDTQYF. This chain joins TRBV16 and TRBJ2-3; D might be TRBD1 (5 bases). The CDR3 totals 19 residues. V was trimmed by 4 bases and J by 1 base, leaving 24 bases between them. CDR1 and CDR2 from the germline V gene are KGHSY and FQNENV. The whole variable domain, filled in from reference TRBV16 and TRBJ2-3, reads GEEVAQTPKHLVRGEGQKAKLYCAPIKGHSYVFWYQQVLKNEFKFLISFQNENVFDETGMPKERFSAKCLPNSPCSLEIQATKLEDSAVYFCASSRNVNRQGAGTDTQYFGPGTRLTVL.

V is TRBV28 and J is TRBJ2-4; D may be TRBD2 (6 bases). Gene TRBJ2-5 matches the end of the DNA better, so the J call may be wrong. CDR3 size: 16 residues. Germline V gives CDR1 MDHEN, CDR2 SYDVKM. Here the CDR3 DNA reads TGTGCCAGCAGTTTCCCCTACGGGAGCGCACAAGAGACCCAGTACTTC. Protein: CASSFPYGSAQETQYF.

The chain recombines TRBV7-9 with TRBJ2-7; no clear D gene. Germline loops: CDR1 SEHNR, CDR2 FQNEAQ (reference sequence). This CDR3 has 13 amino acids. Between the trimmed V and J ends, which lost 0 bases and 12 bases, there was a span of 15 bases. The CDR3, as DNA: TGTGCCAGCAGCTTAGCGTTACAGCCCAAGAGGTACTTC. It codes for CASSLALQPKRYF.

In this sample, this clonotype turned up a few times. The chain is built from TRBV20-1 and TRBJ1-5, with 7 bases aligning to TRBD1. The trim removed 4 bases at V and 0 bases at J, leaving 9 bases unmatched. CDR1 is DFQATT and CDR2 is SNEGSKA in the germline V gene (reference sequence). The CDR3 runs 16 residues. CDR3 coding DNA: TGCAGTGCTACGCGGGACAGCCCTATTAGCAATCAGCCCCAGCATTTT. Translated, it gives CSATRDSPISNQPQHF.

The V and J genes are TRBV29-1 and TRBJ2-7; perhaps TRBD2 as D (6 bases). Per germline, CDR1 SQVTM and CDR2 ANQGSEA. V lost 4 bases, J lost 8 bases, and 18 bases lay in between. The CDR3 contains 13 residues. Here the CDR3 DNA reads TGCAGCGTTGGACTAGTTCTGCGGAACAAGCAGTACTTC. Protein product: CSVGLVLRNKQYF.